This passage covers 2 T cell receptor beta chains from one sample sequenced in a study of beta chain features in type 1 diabetes. Regarding the study as a whole: All four CD4+ subsets of Type 1 diabetes patients contained TCRB CDR3s that were moderately but significantly shorter.

No antigen is known for these receptors. What was sequenced were expressed TCRB transcripts, since all of the isolated RNA had been reverse transcribed. Generated by immunoSEQ multiplex PCR, the TCRdb table keeps only in-frame clones and is missing some. This sample has approximately 150,000 clones, with 9% found just once. What was sequenced was central memory CD4+ T cells from blood. These receptors were obtained from a man aged 30-40 years with type 1 diabetes.

This clone appeared a few times. This sequence joins TRBV16 and TRBJ2-1; no clear D. The CDR3 covers 15 residues. Germline V gives CDR1 KGHSY, CDR2 FQNENV. Between the trimmed V and J ends, which lost 1 base and 5 bases, there was a span of 12 bases. CDR3 in DNA: TGTGCCAGCAGCCAATACATGGAGCTTAACAATGAGCAGTTCTTC. Its protein is CASSQYMELNNEQFF.

The table lists this clone with a few counts. This chain uses TRBV5-1 with TRBJ1-5; weak D call: TRBD1 (5 bases). CDR3 length equals 15 residues. V was clipped by 2 bases and J by 4 bases, with 13 bases between them. CDR1 and CDR2 (germline): SGHRS, YFSETQ. CDR3 sequence: CASSFNGGSNQPQHF. The CDR3 DNA reads TGCGCCAGCAGCTTTAACGGGGGATCAAATCAGCCCCAGCATTTT. The variable domain in full, with the rest retrieved from reference TRBV5-1 and TRBJ1-5, is KAGVTQTPRYLIKTRGQQVTLSCSPISGHRSVSWYQQTPGQGLQFLFEYFSETQRNKGNFPGRFSGRQFSNSRSEMNVSTLELGDSALYLCASSFNGGSNQPQHFGDGTRLSIL.